The clone carrying this T cell receptor beta chain was seen at least ten times. Its cognate antigen is unknown. This specimen comes from a study of CD8 T cells in ankylosing spondylitis. Study-level points and caveats: Certain motif variants had earlier been reported in reactive arthritis synovial fluid and blood. In ankylosing spondylitis patients, matched synovial fluid reportedly showed significant enrichment of disease-linked clones. Seemingly distinctive of ankylosing spondylitis blood was a TCR beta motif formed by eight highly homologous variants.

Quantitative 5'-RACE with molecular barcodes was used to make the TCR beta libraries. TCRdb fed the 5' RACE reads into MiXCR, producing one record per CDR3 protein. The table shows 200,000 to 300,000 distinct CDR3 sequences, with approximately 10% occurring only once. CDR1 is SGHRS, CDR2 YFSETQ, per germline. The CDR3 loop spans 14 amino acids. V gave up 0 bases and J gave up 5 bases; unmatched junction bases: 4. What was sequenced was blood, either unsorted or a sorted T cell fraction (not recorded which). This sequence was found in a male donor with ankylosing spondylitis or in good health (not recorded which). V is TRBV5-1 and J is TRBJ2-7; the match to TRBD1 covers 8 bases. For the CDR3, the DNA is TGCGCCAGCAGCTTGGCGCCAGGGGGCCACGAGCAGTACTTC. Translation: CASSLAPGGHEQYF.